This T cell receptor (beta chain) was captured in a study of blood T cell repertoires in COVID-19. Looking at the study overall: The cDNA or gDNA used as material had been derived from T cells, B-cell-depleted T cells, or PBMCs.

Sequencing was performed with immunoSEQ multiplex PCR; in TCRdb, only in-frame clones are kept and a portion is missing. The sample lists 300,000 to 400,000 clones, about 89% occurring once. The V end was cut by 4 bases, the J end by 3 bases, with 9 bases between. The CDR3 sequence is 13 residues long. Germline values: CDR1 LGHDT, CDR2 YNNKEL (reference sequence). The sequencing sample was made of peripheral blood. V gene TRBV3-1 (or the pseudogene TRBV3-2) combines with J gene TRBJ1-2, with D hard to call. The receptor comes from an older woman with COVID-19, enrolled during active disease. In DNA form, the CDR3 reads TGTGCCAGCAGCCCCCACGGGGACTATGGCTACACCTTC. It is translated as CASSPHGDYGYTF.